One sample yielded the 27 T cell receptor beta chains listed below, sequenced in a study of regulatory T cells in long-lasting Graves disease. According to the study, TCR beta libraries were built with iRepertoire HTBI primers and CDR3-region Arm-PCR. One entry per CDR3 protein, called by TCRdb with MiXCR from the multiplex PCR reads. The sample has approximately 490,000 distinct CDR3 sequences; about a sixth are singletons. Time point in this sample: newly diagnosed GD, antithyroid drugs for less than 3 months. From PBMCs, RNA was extracted and then used to make the TCR library. Another study also made use of these data, one on T cells in Graves' hyperthyroidism and ophthalmopathy.

Sequencing used peripheral blood mononuclear cells (PBMCs), obtained at new diagnosis, from a patient treated with antithyroid drugs. Receptors originate from a man aged 35 to 55 with Graves disease.

This clonotype was detected a few times. The genes are TRBV5-6 and TRBJ2-2, with 9 bases lining up with TRBD2. The V gene's germline CDR1 is SGHDT and CDR2 YYEEEE. This CDR3 spans 17 amino acids. Trimming cost V 2 bases and J 0 bases; bases outside gene matches: 5. The CDR3 loop is CASSLTGLAANTGELFF. The CDR3 nucleotides are TGTGCCAGCAGCTTAACGGGACTAGCAGCGAACACCGGGGAGCTGTTTTTT.

V is TRBV30 and J is TRBJ2-2, with unresolved D. The CDR3 totals 13 residues. The V gene lost 2 bases and the J gene lost 1 base, with 5 bases spanning the gap. CDR1 and CDR2 from the germline V gene are GTSNPN and SVGIG (reference sequence). Here the CDR3 DNA reads TGTGCCTGGAGTCGAGAGAACACCGGGGAGCTGTTTTTT. Encoded protein: CAWSRENTGELFF. The whole variable domain, filled in from reference TRBV30 and TRBJ2-2, reads SQTIHQWPATLVQPVGSPLSLECTVEGTSNPNLYWYRQAAGRGLQLLFYSVGIGQISSEVPQNLSASRPQDRQFILSSKKLLLSDSGFYLCAWSRENTGELFFGEGSRLTVL.

Only a few counts were recorded for this clonotype. This may be a read error: a much more frequent sequence differs by one nucleotide. This chain uses TRBV12-3 or TRBV12-4 with TRBJ2-1; D may be TRBD1 or TRBD2 (6 bases each). This CDR3 comprises 15 residues. CDR3 amino acids: CASSLVGGPYSEQFF. For the CDR3, the DNA is TGTGCCAGCAGTTTAGTTGGGGGGCCCTACAGTGAGCAGTTCTTC.

In its sample, this clonotype was seen many times. V and J are TRBV12-3 or TRBV12-4 and TRBJ2-7, with D possibly TRBD1 on 5 matching bases. The V end lost 10 bases, the J end lost 1 base, and 11 bases lay between the germline ends. The CDR3 sequence is 12 residues long. The CDR3 spells CATKRGSYEQYF. In nucleotides, the CDR3 is TGTGCCACCAAAAGGGGTTCCTACGAGCAGTACTTC.

In its sample, this clonotype was seen many times. The gene calls are TRBV11-3 and TRBJ2-3, with D possibly matching TRBD1 (6 bases). CDR1 and CDR2 from the germline V gene are SGHNT and YENEEA. The V and J ends lost 5 bases and 1 base respectively, with 13 bases between them. The CDR3 length is 15 residues. This CDR3 reads CASSGQGIGTDTQYF. The CDR3 DNA sequence: TGTGCCAGCAGCGGTCAGGGGATAGGCACAGATACGCAGTATTTT.

This clonotype was detected ten times or more. The chain couples TRBV20-1 to TRBJ2-7; 10 bases are shared with TRBD1. The CDR3 contains 14 residues. The ends lost 6 bases at V and 0 bases at J; junction bases unmatched: 5. Per the germline V gene, CDR1 is DFQATT and CDR2 is SNEGSKA (reference sequence). The CDR3 region has the DNA TGCAGTGCCCAGGACAGGGGGACCTCCTACGAGCAGTACTTC. Translating it yields CSAQDRGTSYEQYF.

As for this clonotype: A much larger clone lies one base from this, so it may be a read error. The chain couples TRBV30 to TRBJ2-1, with 7 bases identical to TRBD1. CDR3 length equals 11 residues. Germline loops: CDR1 GTSNPN, CDR2 SVGIG (reference sequence). V was pared by 4 bases and J by 10 bases, with 4 bases of the junction left unmatched. In DNA, the CDR3 is TGTGCCTGGAAGGGGGCCTACGAGCAGTTCTTC. It codes for CAWKGAYEQFF.

This clonotype was counted ten times or more. The J gene is TRBJ2-7, the V gene TRBV12-3 or TRBV12-4; possible D gene TRBD1, 5 bases. The V and J ends lost 7 bases and 3 bases respectively, with 10 bases between them. The CDR3 consists of 12 residues. As DNA, the CDR3 is TGTGCCAGCACCAGGCAGGGCTACGAGCAGTACTTC. Encoded protein: CASTRQGYEQYF.

The DNA of the CDR3 is TGCAGCGTTGGGTATTCGTGGACAGACACCTTC. Protein product: CSVGYSWTDTF. The chain combines TRBV29-1 with TRBJ1-2; D perhaps matches TRBD1 (6 bases). The germline V gene has CDR1 SQVTM and CDR2 ANQGSEA. V was clipped by 4 bases and J by 12 bases, with 15 bases between them. The CDR3 is made up of 11 amino acids. Using reference TRBV29-1 and TRBJ1-2 for the parts outside the CDR3, the full variable domain is SAVISQKPSRDICQRGTSLTIQCQVDSQVTMMFWYRQQPGQSLTLIATANQGSEATYESGFVIDKFPISRPNLTFSTLTVSNMSPEDSSIYLCSVGYSWTDTFGSGTRLTVV.

The chain carries TRBV6-2 or TRBV6-3 and TRBJ2-3; tentatively, D is TRBD1 or TRBD2 (5 bases each). This CDR3 region has 15 residues. V dropped 2 bases and J dropped 4 bases, with 13 bases sitting between them. Germline lookup yields CDR1 MNHEY and CDR2 SVGEGT. The CDR3 sequence: CASSYRGFSADTQYF. CDR3 sequence (DNA): TGTGCCAGCAGTTACCGGGGCTTCTCCGCAGATACGCAGTATTTT.

This sequence joins TRBV9 and TRBJ2-3; the match to TRBD2 covers 10 bases. Unmatched junction bases numbered 8, after V lost 7 bases and J lost 6 bases. Germline V gene data show CDR1 as SGDLS and CDR2 as YYNGEE. The CDR3 extends over 14 amino acids. The CDR3 protein is CASDKREGGDTQYF. In DNA, the CDR3 is TGTGCCAGCGATAAGCGGGAGGGTGGCGATACGCAGTATTTT.

This clonotype was observed at least ten times. The chain joins TRBV20-1 to TRBJ2-5; a possible D gene is TRBD1 (5 bases). Trimming pared 1 base from V and 4 bases from J, leaving 7 bases between. CDR1 DFQATT and CDR2 SNEGSKA come from the germline V gene (reference sequence). The CDR3 contains 12 residues. The CDR3: CSARVTAETQYF. DNA of the CDR3: TGCAGTGCTAGAGTGACAGCAGAGACCCAGTACTTC.

This clonotype has ten or more counts. The chain recombines TRBV20-1 with TRBJ1-5; TRBD1 aligns across 10 bases. J gave up 6 bases and V 6 bases, and 8 bases lay outside the gene matches. The CDR3 is 14 residues long. Germline V gene sequence: CDR1 DFQATT, CDR2 SNEGSKA (reference sequence). CDR3 residues: CSAYRDRGVQPQHF. In nucleotides, the CDR3 is TGCAGTGCATACCGGGACAGGGGTGTTCAGCCCCAGCATTTT.

The table lists this clonotype with a few counts. V and J are TRBV12-3 or TRBV12-4 and TRBJ1-4; perhaps TRBD1 as D (5 bases). The CDR3 extends over 15 amino acids. Trimming left V 6 bases short and J 4 bases short, with 15 bases between. CDR3 loop: CASSSWRGFNEKLFF. The CDR3 bases are TGTGCCAGCAGCTCCTGGAGGGGTTTTAATGAAAAACTGTTTTTT.

The chain couples TRBV4-2 to TRBJ2-7, with 7 bases identical to TRBD2. V shed 0 bases and J 0 bases; nucleotides not matched to a gene: 5. The CDR3 spans 16 residues. Germline-derived CDR1 and CDR2 are LGHNA and YNFKEQ. As DNA, the CDR3 is TGTGCCAGCAGCCAAGAGCGAGCGGGACCCTCCTACGAGCAGTACTTC. Its translation: CASSQERAGPSYEQYF.

The rearrangement joins TRBV7-8 to TRBJ2-1, with 9 bases identical to TRBD2. The trim removed 5 bases at V and 5 bases at J, leaving 7 bases unmatched. The length of the CDR3 is 15 residues. Germline CDR1 SGHVS, CDR2 FQNEAQ. CDR3 coding DNA: TGTGCCAGCAGCCTATTAGCGGGAGCCCACAATGAGCAGTTCTTC. This codes for CASSLLAGAHNEQFF.

The genes are TRBV12-3 or TRBV12-4 and TRBJ2-5; D is perhaps TRBD1 (5 bases). V lost 6 bases to trimming and J lost 1 base, with 12 bases between them. This CDR3 has 14 amino acids. This CDR3 is CASRKGFSQETQYF. CDR3 DNA: TGTGCCAGCAGAAAGGGGTTCAGCCAAGAGACCCAGTACTTC.

The rearrangement links TRBV28 to TRBJ2-6; 10 positions agree with TRBD1. The junction had 9 bases not matched to a gene; V was cut back by 6 bases and J by 4 bases. There are 17 residues in the CDR3. Germline V gene data show CDR1 as MDHEN and CDR2 as SYDVKM. DNA of the CDR3: TGTGCCAGCAGGGGGGTGACAGGGGGCGGCGGGGCCAACGTCCTGACTTTC. Protein sequence: CASRGVTGGGGANVLTF.

V and J are TRBV2 and TRBJ2-7; maybe TRBD2 (5 bases). Trimming removed 2 bases at V and 3 bases at J, with 14 bases between. This CDR3 is 15 amino acids long. The germline V gene encodes CDR1 SNHLY and CDR2 FYNNEI. The CDR3 DNA is TGTGCCAGCAGTGAAAGGCAGGCCGGAGGCTACGAGCAGTACTTC. It yields the protein CASSERQAGGYEQYF.

The sample holds many counts of this clonotype. The rearrangement uses TRBV3-1 and TRBJ1-1, with a weak D call TRBD1 (5 bases). This CDR3 contains 15 residues. Per germline, CDR1 LGHDT and CDR2 YNNKEL (reference sequence). Trimming took 6 bases from V and 1 from J, leaving 15 bases between them. The CDR3 DNA is TGTGCCAGCAGTCAATCAGACAGACCGAACACTGAAGCTTTCTTT. Residues: CASSQSDRPNTEAFF.

This clonotype was recorded at least ten times. V usage is TRBV28 and J usage is TRBJ2-7, with D possibly being TRBD1 (5 bases). Trimming cost V 6 bases and J 3 bases, with 9 bases left between them. This CDR3 has 12 residues. Germline CDR1 is MDHEN and CDR2 is SYDVKM. DNA of the CDR3: TGTGCCAGCAGCTTAGACAGCTACGAGCAGTACTTC. It yields the protein CASSLDSYEQYF.

This clonotype was seen at least ten times. The chain combines TRBV20-1 with TRBJ1-1; maybe TRBD1 (6 bases). The CDR3 has 15 residues. Germline V gene lookup returns CDR1 DFQATT and CDR2 SNEGSKA (reference sequence). V dropped 6 bases and J dropped 4 bases, with 21 bases sitting between them. The CDR3 protein is CSARPLQGVGTEAFF. In nucleotides, the CDR3 is TGCAGTGCCCGCCCGTTACAGGGTGTAGGCACTGAAGCTTTCTTT.

This chain connects TRBV10-2 to TRBJ1-4, with no clear D. The germline V gene has CDR1 WSHSY and CDR2 SAAADI. The CDR3 spans 14 residues. Trimming removed 8 bases at V and 9 bases at J, with 19 bases between. CDR3 coding DNA: TGCGCCAGCTCAGGAGCGGCGGAGGCAAAAAAACTGTTTTTT. Translated: CASSGAAEAKKLFF.

This clonotype was seen many times. The chain has TRBV12-3 or TRBV12-4 and TRBJ2-1; 9 nucleotides agree with TRBD2. The CDR3 totals 13 residues. Trimming took 10 bases from V and 4 from J; bases not matched to a gene: 5. CDR3 sequence: CATQREVYNEQFF. In nucleotides, the CDR3 is TGTGCCACCCAGCGGGAGGTGTACAATGAGCAGTTCTTC.

This clonotype has a count of ten or more. The gene calls are TRBV20-1 and TRBJ2-3; maybe TRBD2 (5 bases). V was pared by 0 bases and J by 3 bases, with 13 bases between. The CDR3 is 15 amino acids. CDR1 and CDR2 (germline): DFQATT, SNEGSKA (reference sequence). In DNA form, the CDR3 reads TGCAGTGCTAGAGATCTACGGGAAAATACAGATACGCAGTATTTT. This encodes CSARDLRENTDTQYF.

At least ten counts were recorded for this clonotype. This sequence joins TRBV28 and TRBJ1-2; D not resolved. CDR3 size: 12 residues. Looked up from germline, CDR1 is MDHEN and CDR2 is SYDVKM. V lost 5 bases to trimming and J lost 4 bases, with 8 bases between them. The CDR3 DNA follows: TGTGCCAGCAGTACCCACAGCTATGGCTACACCTTC. It specifies CASSTHSYGYTF.

There are many counts of this clonotype. The junction departs from the called germline gene at one end, perhaps through a read error. The CDR3 here is CACSSGYIHNEQFF. In DNA form, the CDR3 reads TGCGCCTGCAGCTCGGGGTACATTCACAATGAGCAGTTCTTC. V usage is TRBV5-1 and J usage is TRBJ2-1; D may be TRBD2 (5 bases). This CDR3 has 14 residues. Germline V gene lookup returns CDR1 SGHRS and CDR2 YFSETQ. Drawing the rest from reference TRBV5-1 and TRBJ2-1, the complete variable domain is KAGVTQTPRYLIKTRGQQVTLSCSPISGHRSVSWYQQTPGQGLQFLFEYFSETQRNKGNFPGRFSGRQFSNSRSEMNVSTLELGDSALYLCACSSGYIHNEQFFGPGTRLTVL.